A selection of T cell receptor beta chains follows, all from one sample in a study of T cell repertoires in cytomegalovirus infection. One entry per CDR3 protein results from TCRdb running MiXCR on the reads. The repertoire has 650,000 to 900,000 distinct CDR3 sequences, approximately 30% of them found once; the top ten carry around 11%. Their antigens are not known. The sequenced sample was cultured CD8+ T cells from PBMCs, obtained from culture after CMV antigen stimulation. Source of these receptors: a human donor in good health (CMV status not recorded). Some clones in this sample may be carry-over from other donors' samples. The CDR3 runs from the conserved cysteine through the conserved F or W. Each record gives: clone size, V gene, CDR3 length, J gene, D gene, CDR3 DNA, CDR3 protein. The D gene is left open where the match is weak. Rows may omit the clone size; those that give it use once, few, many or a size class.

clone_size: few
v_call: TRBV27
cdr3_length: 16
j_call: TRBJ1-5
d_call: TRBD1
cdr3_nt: TGTGCCAGCAGTTCCCGGACAGGGGCGGACAATCAGCCCCAGCATTTT
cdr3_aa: CASSSRTGADNQPQHF

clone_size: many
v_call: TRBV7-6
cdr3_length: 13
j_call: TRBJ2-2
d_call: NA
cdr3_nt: TGTGCCAGCAGCTTGAACAAACCCGGGGAGCTGTTTTTT
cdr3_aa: CASSLNKPGELFF

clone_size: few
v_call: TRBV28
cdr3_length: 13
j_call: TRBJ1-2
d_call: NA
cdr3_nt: TGTGCCAGCAGTTTTGGCAGCAGCTATGGCTACACCTTC
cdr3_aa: CASSFGSSYGYTF

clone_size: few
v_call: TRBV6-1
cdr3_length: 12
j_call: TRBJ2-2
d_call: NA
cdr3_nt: TGTGCCAGCAGGTCGGGCACCGGGGAGCTGTTTTTT
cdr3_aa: CASRSGTGELFF

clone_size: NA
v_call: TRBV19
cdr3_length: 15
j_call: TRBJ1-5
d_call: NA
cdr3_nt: TGTGCCAGTAGTATAGACCCGGACATAAATCAGCCCCAGCATTTT
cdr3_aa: CASSIDPDINQPQHF

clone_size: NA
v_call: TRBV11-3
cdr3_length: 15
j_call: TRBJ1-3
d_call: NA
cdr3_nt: TGTGCCAGCAGCGACAGACGGCGCTCTGGAAACACCATATATTTT
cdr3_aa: CASSDRRRSGNTIYF

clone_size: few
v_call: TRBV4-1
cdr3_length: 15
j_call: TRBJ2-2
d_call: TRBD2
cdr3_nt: TGCGCCAGCAGCCAAGCTAGCGGGAGCACCGGGGAGCTGTTTTTT
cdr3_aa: CASSQASGSTGELFF

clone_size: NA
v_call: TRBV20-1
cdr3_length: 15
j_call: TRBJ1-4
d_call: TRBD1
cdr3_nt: TGCAGTGCTATCGGGATGGACAGGGGGCGCGAAAAACTGTTTTTT
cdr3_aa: CSAIGMDRGREKLFF

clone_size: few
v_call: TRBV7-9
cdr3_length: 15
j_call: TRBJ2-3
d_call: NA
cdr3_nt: TGTGCCAGCAGCACGACGACAAGGGTTCCAGATACGCAGTATTTT
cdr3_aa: CASSTTTRVPDTQYF

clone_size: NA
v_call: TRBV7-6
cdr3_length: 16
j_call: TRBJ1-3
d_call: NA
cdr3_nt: TGTGCCAGCAGCCCCAGGCAGAGTGGCTCTGGAAACACCATATATTTT
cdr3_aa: CASSPRQSGSGNTIYF

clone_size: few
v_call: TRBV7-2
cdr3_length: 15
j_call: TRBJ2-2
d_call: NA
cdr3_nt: TGTGCCAGCAGCTTAGGGGGGGCAGGCACCGGGGAGCTGTTTTTT
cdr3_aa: CASSLGGAGTGELFF

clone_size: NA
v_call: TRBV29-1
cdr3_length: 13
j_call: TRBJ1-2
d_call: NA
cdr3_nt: TGCAGCGTTCGACCAGCGGATTACTATGGCTACACCTTC
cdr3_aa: CSVRPADYYGYTF

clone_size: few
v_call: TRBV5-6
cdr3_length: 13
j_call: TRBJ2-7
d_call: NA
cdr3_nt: TGTGCCAGCAGCCCCCGGGGCCACTACGAGCAGTACTTC
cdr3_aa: CASSPRGHYEQYF

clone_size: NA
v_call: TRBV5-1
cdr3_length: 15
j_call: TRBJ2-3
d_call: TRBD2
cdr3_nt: TGCGCCAGCAGCTTGGAAGGACTAGCGCGGAATACGCAGTATTTT
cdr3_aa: CASSLEGLARNTQYF

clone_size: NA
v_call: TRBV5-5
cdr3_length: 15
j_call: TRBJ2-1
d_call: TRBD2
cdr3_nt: TGTGCCAGCAGCTTTAGAGGACTAGCGGATAAAGAGCAGTTCTTC
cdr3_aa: CASSFRGLADKEQFF

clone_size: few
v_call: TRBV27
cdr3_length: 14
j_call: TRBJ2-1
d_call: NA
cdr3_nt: TGTGCCAGCAGGCTCGGGGCAGGTTATAATGAGCAGTTCTTC
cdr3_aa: CASRLGAGYNEQFF

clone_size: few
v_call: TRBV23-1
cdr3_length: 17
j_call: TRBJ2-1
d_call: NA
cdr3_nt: TGCGCCAGCCGCAACCTGGGACTTTCACTTTCCTACAATGAGCAGTTCTTC
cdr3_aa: CASRNLGLSLSYNEQFF

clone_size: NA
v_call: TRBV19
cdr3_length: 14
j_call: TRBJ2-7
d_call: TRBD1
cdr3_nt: TGTGCCAGTAGTCTTTGGGACAGGACCCACGAGCAGTACTTC
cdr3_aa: CASSLWDRTHEQYF

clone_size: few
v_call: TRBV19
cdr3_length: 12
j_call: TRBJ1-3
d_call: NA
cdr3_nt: TGTGCCAGTACCATGGAAGGAAACACCATATATTTT
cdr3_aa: CASTMEGNTIYF

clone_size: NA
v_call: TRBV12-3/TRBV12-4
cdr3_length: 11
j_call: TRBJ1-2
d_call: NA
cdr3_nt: TGTGCCAGCAGTCAGGCTGGGGGCTACACCTTC
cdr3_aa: CASSQAGGYTF

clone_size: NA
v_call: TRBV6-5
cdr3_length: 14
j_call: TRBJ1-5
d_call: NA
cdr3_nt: TGTGCCAGCAGCTCCGGGACTTCAGGGCAGCCCCAGCATTTT
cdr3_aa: CASSSGTSGQPQHF

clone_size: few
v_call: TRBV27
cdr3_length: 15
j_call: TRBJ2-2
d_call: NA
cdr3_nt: TGTGCCAGCAGTAATGGGGTCCCGAGGCCCGGGGAGCTGTTTTTT
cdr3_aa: CASSNGVPRPGELFF

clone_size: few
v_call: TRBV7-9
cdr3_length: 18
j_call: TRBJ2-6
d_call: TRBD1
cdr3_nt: TGTGCCAGCAGCTTAGGGGGACAGGGAGCTTATGGGGCCAACGTCCTGACTTTC
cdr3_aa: CASSLGGQGAYGANVLTF

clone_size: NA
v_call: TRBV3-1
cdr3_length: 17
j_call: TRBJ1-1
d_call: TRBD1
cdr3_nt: TGTGCCAGCAGCCAATTGGTCGCGGTGGGGACAGGGACTGAAGCTTTCTTT
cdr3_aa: CASSQLVAVGTGTEAFF

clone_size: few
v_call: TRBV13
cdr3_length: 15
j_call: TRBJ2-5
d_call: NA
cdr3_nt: TGTGCCAGCAGCTTAATCCCAACCCCCCAAGAGACCCAGTACTTC
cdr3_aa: CASSLIPTPQETQYF

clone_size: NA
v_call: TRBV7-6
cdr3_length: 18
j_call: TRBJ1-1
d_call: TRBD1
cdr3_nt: TGTGCCAGCAGCTTAGCCCCAGGGGGTCATGCGATGAACACTGAAGCTTTCTTT
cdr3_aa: CASSLAPGGHAMNTEAFF

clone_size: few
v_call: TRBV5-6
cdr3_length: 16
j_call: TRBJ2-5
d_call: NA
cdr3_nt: TGTGCCAGCAGCACGGAGGGACAGCGGAGGCAAGAGACCCAGTACTTC
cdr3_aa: CASSTEGQRRQETQYF

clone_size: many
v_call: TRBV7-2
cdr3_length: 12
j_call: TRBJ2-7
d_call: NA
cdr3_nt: TGTGCCAGCAGCCATAACAGCTACGAGCAGTACTTC
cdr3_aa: CASSHNSYEQYF

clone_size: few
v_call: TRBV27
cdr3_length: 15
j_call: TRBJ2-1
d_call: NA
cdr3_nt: TGTGCCAGCAGCTACGATTCCGGCATCCTCAATGAGCAGTTCTTC
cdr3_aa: CASSYDSGILNEQFF

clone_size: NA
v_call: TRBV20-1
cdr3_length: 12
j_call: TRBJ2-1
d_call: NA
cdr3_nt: TGCAGTGCTAGAGAGTGGTTTAATGAGCAGTTCTTC
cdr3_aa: CSAREWFNEQFF

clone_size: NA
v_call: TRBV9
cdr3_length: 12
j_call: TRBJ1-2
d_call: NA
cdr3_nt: TGTGCCAGCAGCGTTAGTGGGGCCGGCTACACCTTC
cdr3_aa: CASSVSGAGYTF

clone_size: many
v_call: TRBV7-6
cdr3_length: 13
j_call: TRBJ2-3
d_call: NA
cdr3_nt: TGTGCCAGCGGAAGTGGGGTCGGAGATACGCAGTATTTT
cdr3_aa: CASGSGVGDTQYF

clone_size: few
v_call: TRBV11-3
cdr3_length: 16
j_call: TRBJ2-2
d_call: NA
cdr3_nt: TGTGCCAGCAGCTTTGGGGGGACTTACAACACCGGGGAGCTGTTTTTT
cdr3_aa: CASSFGGTYNTGELFF

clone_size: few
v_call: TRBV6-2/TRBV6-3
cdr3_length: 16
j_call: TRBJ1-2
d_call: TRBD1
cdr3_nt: TGTGCCAGCAAAAGGACAGGAGCGTACCCTTCCTATGGCTACACCTTC
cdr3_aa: CASKRTGAYPSYGYTF

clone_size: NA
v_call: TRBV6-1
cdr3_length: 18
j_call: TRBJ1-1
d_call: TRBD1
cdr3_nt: TGTGCCAGCAGGACCCCTGTGGACAGGGTCAGTAGGGACACTGAAGCTTTCTTT
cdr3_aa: CASRTPVDRVSRDTEAFF

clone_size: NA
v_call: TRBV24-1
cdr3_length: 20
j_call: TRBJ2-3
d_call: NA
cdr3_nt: TGTGCCACCAGTGATTGGGGGAGCGAGGCAGGGGATGAGTCCACAGATACGCAGTATTTT
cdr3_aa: CATSDWGSEAGDESTDTQYF

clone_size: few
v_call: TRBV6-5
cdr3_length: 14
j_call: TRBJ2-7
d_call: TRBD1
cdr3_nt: TGTGCCAGCAGTTACGAGGCAGGGGGCTACGAGCAGTACTTC
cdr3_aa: CASSYEAGGYEQYF

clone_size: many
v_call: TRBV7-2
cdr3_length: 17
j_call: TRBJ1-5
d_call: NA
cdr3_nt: TGTGCCAGCAGCTCCCCAGGGGCTCCCCTACGCAATCAGCCCCAGCATTTT
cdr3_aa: CASSSPGAPLRNQPQHF

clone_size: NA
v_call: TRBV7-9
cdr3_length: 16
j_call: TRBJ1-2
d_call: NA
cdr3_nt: TGTGCCAGCAGCTTAGGGTCAAGAGGCAGAGTATCTGGCTACACCTTC
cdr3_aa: CASSLGSRGRVSGYTF

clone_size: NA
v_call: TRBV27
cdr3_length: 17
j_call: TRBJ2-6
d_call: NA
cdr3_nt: TGTGCCAGCAGTAATCGGGTTCACCAGTCTGGGGCCAACGTCCTGACTTTC
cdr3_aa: CASSNRVHQSGANVLTF

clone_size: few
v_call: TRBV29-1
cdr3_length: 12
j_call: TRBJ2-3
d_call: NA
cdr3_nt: TGCAGCGTCGAAATGAGCACAGATACGCAGTATTTT
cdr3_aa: CSVEMSTDTQYF

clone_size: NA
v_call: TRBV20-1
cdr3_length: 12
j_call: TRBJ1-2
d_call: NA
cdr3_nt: TGCAGTGCTAATTGGGAACTCTATGGCTACACCTTC
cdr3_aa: CSANWELYGYTF

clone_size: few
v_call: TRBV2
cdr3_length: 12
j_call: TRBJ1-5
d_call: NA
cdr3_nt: TGTGCCAGCAGTGAAGGGTTACAGCCCCAGCATTTT
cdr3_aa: CASSEGLQPQHF

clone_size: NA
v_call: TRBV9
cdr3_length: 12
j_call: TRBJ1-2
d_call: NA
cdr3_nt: TGTGCCAGCCAGTCGTGGGTCGGGGGCAACACCTTC
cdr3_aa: CASQSWVGGNTF

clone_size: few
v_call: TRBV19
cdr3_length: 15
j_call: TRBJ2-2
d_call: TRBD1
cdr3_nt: TGTGCCAGTAGCCCCGACACAGGGGACACCGGGGAGCTGTTTTTT
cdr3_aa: CASSPDTGDTGELFF

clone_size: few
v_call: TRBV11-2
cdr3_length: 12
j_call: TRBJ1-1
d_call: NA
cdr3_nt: TGTGCCAGCAGCTTAGATTCGGTTAGGGCTTTCTTT
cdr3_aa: CASSLDSVRAFF

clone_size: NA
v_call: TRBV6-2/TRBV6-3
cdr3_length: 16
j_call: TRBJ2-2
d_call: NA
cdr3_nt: TGTGCCAGCAGTCCCCCGGTTAGCGGAAACACCGGGGAGCTGTTTTTT
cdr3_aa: CASSPPVSGNTGELFF

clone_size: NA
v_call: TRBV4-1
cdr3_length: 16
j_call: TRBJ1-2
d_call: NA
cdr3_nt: TGCGCCAGCAGCCCGAACGGGCACGAAGAGGCCTATGGCTACACCTTC
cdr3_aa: CASSPNGHEEAYGYTF

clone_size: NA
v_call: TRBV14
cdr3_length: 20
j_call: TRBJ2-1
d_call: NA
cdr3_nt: TGTGCCAGCAGCCAACCTCGGGACTCCCCCTTCTCCAGCTCCTACAATGAGCAGTTCTTC
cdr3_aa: CASSQPRDSPFSSSYNEQFF

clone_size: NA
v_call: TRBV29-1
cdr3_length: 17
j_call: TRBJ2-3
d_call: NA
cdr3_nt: TGCAGCGTTGAAGATCCTACAACAGGGCTGGTCACAGATACGCAGTATTTT
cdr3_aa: CSVEDPTTGLVTDTQYF

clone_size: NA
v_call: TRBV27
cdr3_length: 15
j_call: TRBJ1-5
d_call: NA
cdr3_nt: TGTGCCAGCAGTTTAGACAGCCTGGGGAATCAGCCCCAGCATTTT
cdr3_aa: CASSLDSLGNQPQHF

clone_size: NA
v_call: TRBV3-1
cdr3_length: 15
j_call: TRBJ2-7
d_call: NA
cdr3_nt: TGTGCCAGCAGCCAAGCCGGGGAGCCGATAGGGGAGCAGTACTTC
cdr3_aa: CASSQAGEPIGEQYF

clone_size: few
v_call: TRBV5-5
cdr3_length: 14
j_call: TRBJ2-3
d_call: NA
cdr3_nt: TGTGCCAGCATTTCTAGAGATTCGGGAGATACGCAGTATTTT
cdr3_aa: CASISRDSGDTQYF